Detailed here is one T cell receptor (beta chain). Antigen: not known. These data come from a study of OX40 agonist ivuxolimab in advanced cancers. About the study: Patients in the trial were receiving intravenous ivuxolimab every 2 weeks, at doses of 0.01 to 10 mg/kg. Study conclusions and caveats: Dose levels from 0.1 to 3.0 mg/kg saw CD4+ and CD8+ blood T cells expand clonally by week 6.

The repertoire was sequenced with immunoSEQ multiplex PCR; TCRdb's copy has only in-frame clones and lacks some. There are tens of thousands of clones in the sample; roughly 88% occur only once, and 1% to 1.5% lies in the top ten. CDR3 length: 14 amino acids. CDR1 and CDR2 from the germline V gene are MGHDK and SYGVNS. V was pared by 5 bases and J by 2 bases, with 10 bases between. The receptor's source is an adult with an advanced solid tumor such as melanoma, head and neck, liver or kidney cancer. The source was CD4+ or CD8+ T cells sorted from blood, collected in a trial of the OX40 agonist ivuxolimab. This chain joins TRBV25-1 and TRBJ2-4; D unresolved. The CDR3 DNA reads as TGTGCCAGCAGTCCCCCGGGTACCAAAAACATTCAGTACTTC. This translates into CASSPPGTKNIQYF.